Listed below are T cell receptor beta chains from one sample, sequenced in a study of blood T cell repertoires in COVID-19. Clones were read by immunoSEQ multiplex PCR, and TCRdb kept only the in-frame ones, dropping some. The table lists more than 200,000 clones, less than 90% of them singletons. Sequencing input: peripheral blood. The receptors shown here come from a woman between 70 and 85 years old with active or convalescent COVID-19. Both conserved end residues are part of each CDR3. A D gene is named only where the DNA matches it firmly. Clone sizes are given selectively: once, few, many, or a class where the clone is expanded.

clone_size	d_call	v_call	j_call	cdr3_aa	cdr3_nt
NA	NA	TRBV28	TRBJ2-5	CASSLADQETQYF	TGTGCCAGCAGTTTGGCGGACCAAGAGACCCAGTACTTC
NA	NA	TRBV7-9	TRBJ2-4	CASTAVDAGKNIQYF	TGTGCCAGCACCGCAGTGGACGCGGGCAAAAACATTCAGTACTTC
NA	NA	TRBV6-2/TRBV6-3	TRBJ1-1	CASSYGRVVTEAFF	TGTGCCAGCAGTTACGGGAGGGTGGTCACTGAAGCTTTCTTT
once	NA	TRBV6-5	TRBJ2-7	CASSYSTGYGHEQYF	TGTGCCAGCAGTTACTCTACAGGGTACGGTCACGAGCAGTACTTC
NA	TRBD2	TRBV6-6	TRBJ2-7	CATEFRGSGGSYEQYF	TGTGCCACCGAATTCCGGGGTAGCGGGGGGAGCTACGAGCAGTACTTC
once	TRBD2	TRBV2	TRBJ2-1	CASRIAGARQFF	TGTGCCAGCCGGATAGCGGGAGCCAGGCAGTTCTTC
NA	NA	TRBV5-1	TRBJ1-5	CASSLGGDSFQPQHF	TGCGCCAGCAGCTTGGGGGGCGACTCGTTCCAGCCCCAGCATTTT
NA	NA	TRBV6-5	TRBJ2-2	CASARDSPSGELFF	TGTGCCAGCGCGCGGGACAGCCCATCCGGGGAGCTGTTTTTT
NA	TRBD2	TRBV27	TRBJ2-7	CASSFLGLAGGPYEQYF	TGTGCCAGCAGTTTTCTGGGACTAGCGGGAGGGCCCTACGAGCAGTACTTC
once	NA	TRBV12-3/TRBV12-4	TRBJ1-2	CASSFLVNYGYTF	TGTGCCAGCAGTTTTTTAGTTAACTATGGCTACACCTTC
NA	TRBD1	TRBV5-1	TRBJ2-5	CASSLGDRAQETQYF	TGCGCCAGCAGCTTGGGGGACAGGGCCCAAGAGACCCAGTACTTC
NA	NA	TRBV5-1	TRBJ2-7	CASSPGTYEQYF	TGCGCCAGCAGCCCGGGAACCTACGAGCAGTACTTC
NA	TRBD1	TRBV23-1	TRBJ1-3	CASSHTDRNSGNTIYF	TGCGCCAGCAGTCATACGGACAGGAACTCTGGAAACACCATATATTTT
NA	NA	TRBV18	TRBJ2-3	CASSPPPGGTTDTQYF	TGTGCCAGCTCACCACCGCCAGGGGGGACCACAGATACGCAGTATTTT
NA	TRBD1	TRBV24-1	TRBJ1-5	CATSEAGGNQPQHF	TGTGCCACCAGTGAAGCAGGGGGAAATCAGCCCCAGCATTTT
NA	NA	TRBV25-1	TRBJ2-7	CASSAWTVINEQYF	TGTGCCAGCAGTGCCTGGACAGTAATCAACGAGCAGTACTTC
NA	TRBD2	TRBV5-4	TRBJ2-3	CASTLRLAGRTDTQYF	TGTGCCAGCACCCTAAGGCTAGCGGGGAGGACAGATACGCAGTATTTT
NA	NA	TRBV19	TRBJ1-3	CASSIGLGVGNTIYF	TGTGCCAGTAGTATAGGTTTGGGCGTTGGAAACACCATATATTTT
NA	NA	TRBV19	TRBJ1-5	CASSIRGEGSNQPQHF	TGTGCCAGTAGTATAAGGGGGGAGGGCAGCAATCAGCCCCAGCATTTT
NA	NA	TRBV7-9	TRBJ2-6	CASSPRWGAGANVLTF	TGTGCCAGCAGCCCGAGGTGGGGGGCTGGGGCCAACGTCCTGACTTTC
NA	NA	TRBV3-1/TRBV3-2	TRBJ1-4	CASSQGSSGREKLFF	TGTGCCAGCAGCCAAGGGTCCTCAGGGCGTGAAAAACTGTTTTTT
few	NA	TRBV30	TRBJ1-1	CAWTGRGTEAFF	TGTGCCTGGACAGGTCGGGGCACTGAAGCTTTCTTT
NA	NA	TRBV5-5	TRBJ1-1	CASTLSGDTEAFF	TGTGCCAGCACCCTCTCAGGGGACACTGAAGCTTTCTTT
once	TRBD2	TRBV11-2	TRBJ2-5	CASSPPGLAGAKTQYF	TGTGCCAGCAGCCCTCCGGGACTAGCGGGAGCGAAGACCCAGTACTTC
NA	NA	TRBV6-5	TRBJ2-1	CATAEVRTNNEQFF	TGTGCCACCGCGGAGGTCCGGACCAACAATGAGCAGTTCTTC
NA	TRBD1	TRBV28	TRBJ1-5	CASSATGGYQPQHF	TGTGCCAGCAGCGCCACAGGGGGTTATCAGCCCCAGCATTTT
NA	TRBD1	TRBV5-1	TRBJ2-7	CASSNPTGDEQYF	TGCGCCAGCAGCAACCCGACAGGGGACGAGCAGTACTTC